This T cell receptor (beta chain) was documented in a study of monozygotic twins with inflammatory bowel disease. Study results and limitations: No distinction between different T cell subtypes was possible. Extra variability in the repertoires of patients may have come from differing immunosuppressive treatments.

The CDR3 contains 12 residues. Germline V lookup: CDR1 SGHRS, CDR2 YFSETQ. A word on this clonotype: Its antigen is still unknown.

UMIs containing a 6-nucleotide sample barcode were added via template switching. The cDNA of both the TCRalpha and TCRbeta chains was subjected to two nested PCRs of approximately 16 and 9 cycles. TCRdb processed the 5' RACE reads again and assigns one entry to each CDR3 protein, with no DNA. This table lists a few hundred thousand distinct CDR3 sequences. This chain joins TRBV5-1 and TRBJ2-1; TCRdb names TRBD2, which stays unverified in the absence of DNA. The TCR sequence derives from a human donor with ulcerative colitis or Crohn's disease, or a healthy co-twin of an affected twin (not recorded which). Sequenced material: blood. The CDR3 sequence: CASTEPSGEQFF.